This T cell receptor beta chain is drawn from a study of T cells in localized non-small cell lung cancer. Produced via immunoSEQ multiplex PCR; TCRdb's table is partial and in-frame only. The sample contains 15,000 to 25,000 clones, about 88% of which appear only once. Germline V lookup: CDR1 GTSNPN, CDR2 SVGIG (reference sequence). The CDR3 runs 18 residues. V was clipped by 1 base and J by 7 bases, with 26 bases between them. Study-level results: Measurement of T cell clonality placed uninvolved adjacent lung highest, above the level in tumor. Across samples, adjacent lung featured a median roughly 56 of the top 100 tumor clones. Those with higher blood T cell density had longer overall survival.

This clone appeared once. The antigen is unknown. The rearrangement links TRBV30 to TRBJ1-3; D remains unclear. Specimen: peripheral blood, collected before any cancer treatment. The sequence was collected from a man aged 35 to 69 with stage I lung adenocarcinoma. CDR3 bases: TGTGCCTGGAGTGCACCGCCGGGATCTCTACCCAGTAGGAACACCATATATTTT. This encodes CAWSAPPGSLPSRNTIYF. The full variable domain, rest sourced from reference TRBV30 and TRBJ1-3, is SQTIHQWPATLVQPVGSPLSLECTVEGTSNPNLYWYRQAAGRGLQLLFYSVGIGQISSEVPQNLSASRPQDRQFILSSKKLLLSDSGFYLCAWSAPPGSLPSRNTIYFGEGSWLTVV.